The 9 T cell receptor beta chains in this list originate from one sample, sequenced in a study of early T cells in non-severe SARS-CoV-2 infection. TCRdb fed the 5' RACE reads into MiXCR, producing one record per CDR3 protein. The sample lists more than 95,000 distinct CDR3 sequences; approximately 10% were seen once. Sequenced material: whole blood, taken at baseline. The receptors shown here come from an adult who was a healthcare worker with PCR-confirmed SARS-CoV-2 infection or an uninfected control (not recorded which).

The J gene is TRBJ1-3, the V gene TRBV4-2; D unclear. V lost 3 bases and J 0 bases, leaving 6 bases between the germline ends. The CDR3 is 14 amino acids. Germline lookup yields CDR1 LGHNA and CDR2 YNFKEQ. CDR3 loop: CASSQLISGNTIYF. CDR3 sequence (DNA): TGTGCCAGCAGCCAGCTAATCTCTGGAAACACCATATATTTT.

This clonotype has ten or more counts. This chain joins TRBV7-6 and TRBJ2-1; TRBD1 or TRBD2 may be the D gene (5 bases each). The germline V gene has CDR1 SGHVS and CDR2 FNYEAQ. The CDR3 is 14 amino acids. The V end lost 4 bases, the J end lost 1 base, and 8 bases lay between the germline ends. The CDR3 here is CASSWDDSYNEQFF. CDR3 nucleotide sequence: TGTGCCAGCAGCTGGGACGATTCCTACAATGAGCAGTTCTTC.

The chain uses TRBV12-3 or TRBV12-4 and TRBJ1-1; TRBD1 agrees at 9 bases. The CDR3 has 15 residues. The V and J ends lost 4 bases and 2 bases, in that order; junction bases with no gene match: 5. This chain's CDR3 is CASSYPQGANTEAFF. The CDR3 DNA reads as TGTGCCAGCAGTTACCCACAGGGGGCTAACACTGAAGCTTTCTTT.

This clonotype showed up just a few times. The chain recombines TRBV29-1 with TRBJ2-3; the match to TRBD2 covers 10 bases. V dropped 2 bases and J dropped 4; count of bases not matched to a gene: 6. This CDR3 spans 15 amino acids. Germline lookup yields CDR1 SQVTM and CDR2 ANQGSEA. The CDR3 reads CSVENSGTSADTQYF. The CDR3 DNA reads TGCAGCGTTGAAAACTCTGGGACTAGCGCAGATACGCAGTATTTT.

The rearrangement links TRBV19 to TRBJ1-2; D unresolved. Per the germline V gene, CDR1 is LNHDA and CDR2 is SQIVND (reference sequence). V dropped 5 bases and J dropped 6 bases, with 13 bases sitting between them. The length of the CDR3 is 13 residues. The CDR3 bases are TGTGCCAGTAGTGTCCCGTTCGGGGATGGCTACACCTTC. Translating gives CASSVPFGDGYTF.

The chain is built from TRBV5-1 and TRBJ2-6; D call uncertain. The CDR3 consists of 16 residues. V was pared by 4 bases and J by 5 bases, with 16 bases between. CDR1 is SGHRS and CDR2 is YFSETQ in the germline V gene. CDR3 residues: CASSTTSGNWANVLTF. CDR3 DNA: TGCGCCAGCAGCACGACCTCGGGCAATTGGGCCAACGTCCTGACTTTC. The entire variable domain, with the rest obtained from reference TRBV5-1 and TRBJ2-6, is as follows: KAGVTQTPRYLIKTRGQQVTLSCSPISGHRSVSWYQQTPGQGLQFLFEYFSETQRNKGNFPGRFSGRQFSNSRSEMNVSTLELGDSALYLCASSTTSGNWANVLTFGAGSRLTVL.

This clonotype has only a few counts. The chain has TRBV7-2 and TRBJ1-2, with D unresolved. Per germline, CDR1 SGHTA and CDR2 FQGNSA. Trimming left V 2 bases short and J 2 bases short, with 9 bases between. The CDR3 covers 14 residues. The CDR3 spells CASSLSYGNYGYTF. In nucleotides, the CDR3 is TGTGCCAGCAGCTTAAGCTACGGGAACTATGGCTACACCTTC.

The genes are TRBV7-2 and TRBJ2-2; D gene unclear. CDR1 SGHTA and CDR2 FQGNSA come from the germline V gene. This CDR3 contains 15 residues. Trimming took 2 bases from V and 6 from J, leaving 13 bases between them. DNA of the CDR3: TGTGCCAGCAGCTTACGTCATAATTTAGCCGGGGAGCTGTTTTTT. Encoded protein: CASSLRHNLAGELFF. Full variable domain (outside the CDR3, taken from reference TRBV7-2 and TRBJ2-2): GAGVSQSPSNKVTEKGKDVELRCDPISGHTALYWYRQSLGQGLEFLIYFQGNSAPDKSGLPSDRFSAERTGGSVSTLTIQRTQQEDSAVYLCASSLRHNLAGELFFGEGSRLTVL.

The chain combines TRBV5-1 with TRBJ2-3; possible D gene TRBD2, 5 bases. Germline values: CDR1 SGHRS, CDR2 YFSETQ. V gave up 0 bases and J gave up 0 bases, with 11 bases separating them. The CDR3 sequence is 16 residues long. The CDR3 is CASSLDGGSSTDTQYF. The CDR3 nucleotides read TGCGCCAGCAGCTTGGATGGCGGGTCAAGCACAGATACGCAGTATTTT.